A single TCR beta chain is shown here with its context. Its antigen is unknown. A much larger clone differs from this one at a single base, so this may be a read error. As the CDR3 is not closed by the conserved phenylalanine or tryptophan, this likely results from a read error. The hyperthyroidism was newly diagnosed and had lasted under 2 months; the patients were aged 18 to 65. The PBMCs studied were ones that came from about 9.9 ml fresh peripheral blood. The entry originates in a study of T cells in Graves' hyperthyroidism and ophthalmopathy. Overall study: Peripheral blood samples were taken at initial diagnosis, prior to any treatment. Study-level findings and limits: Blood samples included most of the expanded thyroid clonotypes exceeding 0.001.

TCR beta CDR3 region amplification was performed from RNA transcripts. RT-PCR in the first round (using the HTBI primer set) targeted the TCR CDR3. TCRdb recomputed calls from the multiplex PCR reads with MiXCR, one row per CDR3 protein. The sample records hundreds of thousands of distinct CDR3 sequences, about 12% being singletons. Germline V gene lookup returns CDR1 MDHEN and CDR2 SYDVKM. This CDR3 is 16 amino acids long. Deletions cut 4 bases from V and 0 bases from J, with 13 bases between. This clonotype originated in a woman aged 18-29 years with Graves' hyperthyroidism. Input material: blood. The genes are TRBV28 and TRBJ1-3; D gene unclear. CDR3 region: CASSYLAGHSGNTIYL. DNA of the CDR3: TGTGCCAGCAGTTACCTAGCCGGGCACTCTGGAAACACCATATATTTG.